One and the same sample provided the 31 T cell receptor beta chains below, sequenced in a study of blood T cell repertoires in COVID-19. Sequencing was performed with immunoSEQ multiplex PCR; in TCRdb, only in-frame clones are kept and a portion is missing. The sample lists some 490,000 clones, 75% to 90% seen once, with roughly 3.1% in the top ten. Source material: peripheral blood. The receptor source for this set is a human donor in a cohort sampled during active COVID-19.

The gene calls are TRBV7-2 and TRBJ2-1, with D unresolved. The CDR3 sequence is 15 residues long. The V gene lost 1 base and the J gene lost 9 bases, with 16 bases spanning the gap. CDR1 and CDR2 (germline): SGHTA, FQGNSA. CDR3 protein: CASSLGGMAASEQFF. As DNA, the CDR3 is TGTGCCAGCAGCTTAGGAGGAATGGCGGCCTCTGAGCAGTTCTTC.

The chain uses TRBV28 and TRBJ2-2, with 14 bases identical to TRBD2. V lost 5 bases and J lost 6; bases outside the gene matches: 2. This CDR3 is built from 15 residues. Germline lookup yields CDR1 MDHEN and CDR2 SYDVKM. CDR3 sequence (DNA): TGTGCCAGCAGTCCGGGACTAGCGGGAGCCGGGGAGCTGTTTTTT. This encodes CASSPGLAGAGELFF.

The chain employs TRBV10-3 and TRBJ2-1; 7 positions agree with TRBD2. This CDR3 has 16 amino acids. From germline, CDR1 is ENHRY and CDR2 SYGVKD. J lost 5 bases, V lost 0 bases, and 7 bases had no gene match. CDR3 residues: CAISESGWGGNNEQFF. CDR3 coding DNA: TGTGCCATCAGTGAGTCAGGATGGGGGGGGAACAATGAGCAGTTCTTC.

This rearrangement joins TRBV6-2 or TRBV6-3 to TRBJ2-1, with D possibly matching TRBD1 (5 bases). V lost 6 bases, J lost 0 bases, and 15 bases lay in between. The germline V gene encodes CDR1 MNHEY and CDR2 SVGEGT. The CDR3 runs to 16 residues. This CDR3 is CASSDPTVRSYNEQFF. CDR3 DNA sequence: TGTGCCAGCAGCGATCCGACAGTCCGCTCCTACAATGAGCAGTTCTTC.

The chain is built from TRBV7-2 and TRBJ1-5, with 8 bases matching TRBD1. V shed 5 bases and J 2 bases; nucleotides not matched to a gene: 14. The V gene's germline CDR1 is SGHTA and CDR2 FQGNSA. The CDR3 totals 18 residues. The CDR3 DNA reads TGTGCCAGCAGCCATAAGACAGGGGATGGTATACGCAATCAGCCCCAGCATTTT. It encodes CASSHKTGDGIRNQPQHF.

The genes are TRBV6-5 and TRBJ2-7; perhaps TRBD2 as D (6 bases). The CDR3 has 14 residues. Germline-derived CDR1 and CDR2 are MNHEY and SVGAGI. Trimming shortened V by 1 base and J by 0 bases, and 7 bases separated the two germline ends. CDR3 region: CASSYYGSSYEQYF. CDR3 in DNA: TGTGCCAGCAGTTACTACGGGAGCTCCTACGAGCAGTACTTC.

The chain is built from TRBV30 and TRBJ1-5, with 9 positions matching TRBD1. Germline-derived CDR1 and CDR2 are GTSNPN and SVGIG (reference sequence). This CDR3 region has 15 residues. V trimming: 1 base; J trimming: 5 bases; junction bases outside the gene matches: 6. For the CDR3, the DNA is TGTGCCTGGAGTGGAGGACAGGGGCGTCATCAGCCCCAGCATTTT. Protein: CAWSGGQGRHQPQHF.

V gene TRBV6-1 combines with J gene TRBJ2-5; 9 positions agree with TRBD1. The CDR3 has 14 amino acids. The V and J ends lost 2 bases and 4 bases, in that order; junction bases with no gene match: 2. CDR1 is MNHNS, CDR2 SASEGT, per germline. The CDR3 DNA sequence: TGTGCCAGCAGTGAACAGGGACAGGGAGAGACCCAGTACTTC. Translated: CASSEQGQGETQYF.

CDR3 sequence reads: CASSSAGTGSFETQYF. As DNA, the CDR3 is TGTGCCAGCAGTTCTGCCGGGACAGGGTCATTCGAGACCCAGTACTTC. The V gene is TRBV28, the J gene TRBJ2-5; 9 bases agree with TRBD1. CDR1 is MDHEN and CDR2 is SYDVKM in the germline V gene. With V trimmed by 4 bases and J by 5 bases, 11 bases remained unmatched. This CDR3 comprises 16 residues.

This clone was observed once. The rearrangement joins TRBV11-2 to TRBJ2-7; maybe TRBD2 (5 bases). The germline CDR1 and CDR2 sequences are SGHAT and FQNNGV. The germline V and J ends were trimmed by 4 bases and 3 bases, with 19 bases remaining between them. The CDR3 is 16 amino acids. CDR3 sequence reads: CASSSLVGGRYYEQYF. Here the CDR3 DNA reads TGTGCCAGCAGCTCGCTTGTGGGCGGGCGTTACTACGAGCAGTACTTC.

V is TRBV25-1 and J is TRBJ1-3; D gene ambiguous. Germline values: CDR1 MGHDK, CDR2 SYGVNS. CDR3 length equals 12 residues. V lost 3 bases, J lost 4 bases, and 4 bases lay in between. In DNA form, the CDR3 reads TGTGCCAGCAGTGATTTAGGAAACACCATATATTTT. This sequence encodes CASSDLGNTIYF.

The gene calls are TRBV5-1 and TRBJ2-3; 8 bases line up with TRBD2. Germline V gene lookup returns CDR1 SGHRS and CDR2 YFSETQ. V lost 0 bases to trimming and J lost 4 bases; unmatched junction nucleotides: 7. The CDR3 runs 16 residues. CDR3 protein: CASSLGAGAISDTQYF. The CDR3 DNA reads TGCGCCAGCAGCTTGGGAGCGGGGGCGATATCAGATACGCAGTATTTT.

This clone showed up just once. This CDR3 is CASSRHQETQYF. In nucleotides, the CDR3 is TGTGCCAGTAGCAGGCACCAAGAGACCCAGTACTTC. The rearrangement links TRBV19 to TRBJ2-5; no definite D call. The germline gives CDR1 LNHDA, CDR2 SQIVND (reference sequence). V lost 6 bases, J lost 0 bases, and 5 bases lay in between. The CDR3 covers 12 residues. Full variable domain (rest looked up from reference TRBV19 and TRBJ2-5): DGGITQSPKYLFRKEGQNVTLSCEQNLNHDAMYWYRQDPGQGLRLIYYSQIVNDFQKGDIAEGYSVSREKKESFPLTVTSAQKNPTAFYLCASSRHQETQYFGPGTRLLVL.

V usage is TRBV4-3 and J usage is TRBJ1-6; 8 bases are a match to TRBD1. The CDR3 contains 16 residues. The germline V gene has CDR1 LGHNA and CDR2 YSLEER. The ends lost 5 bases at V and 4 bases at J; junction bases unmatched: 7. CDR3: CASSITGQDYNSPLHF. CDR3 coding DNA: TGCGCCAGCAGCATAACGGGACAGGATTATAATTCACCCCTCCACTTT.

CDR3 region: CSVDLRGINTQYF. DNA for the CDR3: TGCAGCGTTGACCTCCGAGGGATTAATACGCAGTATTTT. The genes are TRBV29-1 and TRBJ2-3; tentative D call: TRBD2 (5 bases). The V end lost 3 bases, the J end lost 7 bases, and 14 bases lay between the germline ends. Germline V gene lookup returns CDR1 SQVTM and CDR2 ANQGSEA. The CDR3 extends over 13 amino acids.

This chain joins TRBV18 and TRBJ1-6; 9 bases line up with TRBD1. Unmatched junction bases numbered 7, after V lost 6 bases and J lost 7 bases. The CDR3 loop spans 15 amino acids. Germline V gives CDR1 KGHSH, CDR2 LQKENI. CDR3 in DNA: TGTGCCAGCTCCCTGGAGGGACAGGGAAATTCACCCCTCCACTTT. Its protein product is CASSLEGQGNSPLHF.

The CDR3 DNA reads TGTGCCTGGAGTGTAGCAGGGAGCTACACCTTC. This codes for CAWSVAGSYTF. This chain links TRBV30 with TRBJ1-2; tentative D call: TRBD1 (5 bases). Germline V gene lookup returns CDR1 GTSNPN and CDR2 SVGIG (reference sequence). The CDR3 loop spans 11 amino acids. V was trimmed by 0 bases and J by 9 bases, leaving 8 bases between them.

The V call is TRBV11-2, the J call TRBJ1-1, with D maybe TRBD1 (5 bases). Germline V lookup: CDR1 SGHAT, CDR2 FQNNGV. Trimming pared 6 bases from V and 1 base from J, leaving 12 bases between. This CDR3 is built from 14 residues. The CDR3 DNA sequence: TGTGCCAGCAGAACTGACAGTAAGAACACTGAAGCTTTCTTT. It is translated as CASRTDSKNTEAFF. The full variable domain, in which reference TRBV11-2 and TRBJ1-1 provide the parts outside the CDR3, is EAGVAQSPRYKIIEKRQSVAFWCNPISGHATLYWYQQILGQGPKLLIQFQNNGVVDDSQLPKDRFSAERLKGVDSTLKIQPAKLEDSAVYLCASRTDSKNTEAFFGQGTRLTVV.

J is TRBJ2-1 and V is TRBV12-3 or TRBV12-4; 8 bases match TRBD2. Losses at the gene ends were 8 bases for V and 7 bases for J; bases not matched to a gene: 7. This CDR3 has 13 amino acids. The CDR3 nucleotides are TGTGCCAGCCACAGCGGGAGATTGAATGAGCAGTTCTTC. Protein sequence: CASHSGRLNEQFF.

This sequence joins TRBV29-1 and TRBJ1-1, with D maybe TRBD1 (6 bases). The CDR3 contains 13 residues. Trimming took 7 bases from V and 4 from J, leaving 16 bases between them. CDR1 is SQVTM, CDR2 ANQGSEA, per germline. CDR3 sequence reads: CSDRRGLGTEAFF. The CDR3 DNA sequence: TGCAGCGACCGGCGGGGGCTCGGCACTGAAGCTTTCTTT.

The V gene is TRBV11-2, the J gene TRBJ1-2; TRBD1 matches 11 bases. After removal of 5 bases from V and 5 bases from J, the junction contained 10 bases not matched to a gene. The CDR3 consists of 16 residues. The germline V gene has CDR1 SGHAT and CDR2 FQNNGV. DNA of the CDR3: TGTGCCAGCAGCCCCGTAGGGACAGGGGGTGGTTATGGCTACACCTTC. Protein: CASSPVGTGGGYGYTF.

Here the CDR3 DNA reads TGTGCCAGCAGGGGGGACAGAGCTAACTATGGCTACACCTTC. Translating it yields CASRGDRANYGYTF. J is TRBJ1-2 and V is TRBV19; 7 bases align to TRBD1. Germline V gives CDR1 LNHDA, CDR2 SQIVND (reference sequence). The V gene end was trimmed by 9 bases and the J gene end by 0 bases; junction bases not matched to a gene: 7. The CDR3 extends over 14 amino acids.

The chain couples TRBV15 to TRBJ1-4; 7 bases align to TRBD1. The CDR3 totals 15 residues. Germline V CDR1 and CDR2: LNHNV, YYDKDF (reference sequence). Trimming at V came to 2 bases and at J to 7 bases, leaving 7 bases not matched to a gene. The CDR3 loop reads CATSRPDRETEKLFF. The DNA of the CDR3 is TGTGCCACCAGCAGACCAGACAGGGAAACTGAAAAACTGTTTTTT. Filled out from reference TRBV15 and TRBJ1-4, the complete variable domain reads DAMVIQNPRYQVTQFGKPVTLSCSQTLNHNVMYWYQQKSSQAPKLLFHYYDKDFNNEADTPDNFQSRRPNTSFCFLDIRSPGLGDTAMYLCATSRPDRETEKLFFGSGTQLSVL.

The V and J genes are TRBV18 and TRBJ1-4, with D possibly being TRBD1 (6 bases). V was clipped by 0 bases and J by 8 bases, with 13 bases between them. CDR3 length equals 15 residues. Per the germline V gene, CDR1 is KGHSH and CDR2 is LQKENI. CDR3 DNA sequence: TGTGCCAGCTCACCACCGCAGGGTCAGGGGGAAAAACTGTTTTTT. Residues: CASSPPQGQGEKLFF.

The genes are TRBV5-6 and TRBJ1-2; the D is unclear. V was cut by 1 base and J by 4 bases, with 14 bases left in between. The CDR3 length is 15 residues. The V gene's germline CDR1 is SGHDT and CDR2 YYEEEE. The CDR3 is CASSLIAPVGYGYTF. The CDR3 nucleotides read TGTGCCAGCAGCTTGATCGCCCCGGTCGGCTATGGCTACACCTTC.

V is TRBV2 and J is TRBJ2-3; D gene uncertain. Per the germline V gene, CDR1 is SNHLY and CDR2 is FYNNEI. V was clipped by 2 bases and J by 0 bases, with 6 bases between them. The CDR3 runs to 14 residues. As DNA, the CDR3 is TGTGCCAGCAGTGAAATGGGCAGCACAGATACGCAGTATTTT. It is translated as CASSEMGSTDTQYF.

The chain links TRBV7-6 to TRBJ2-3; TRBD2 matches at 12 bases. The CDR3 has 16 residues. V shed 1 base, J shed 1 base, and the junction held 0 bases outside the gene matches. Germline V CDR1 and CDR2: SGHVS, FNYEAQ. Written as DNA, the CDR3 is TGTGCCAGCAGCTTAGGACTAGCGGGAGGCACAGATACGCAGTATTTT. Translation: CASSLGLAGGTDTQYF.

The chain combines TRBV30 with TRBJ1-1; 7 positions agree with TRBD1. Germline V gene lookup returns CDR1 GTSNPN and CDR2 SVGIG (reference sequence). V was pared by 2 bases and J by 7 bases, with 10 bases of the junction left unmatched. The CDR3 runs to 14 residues. The CDR3 sequence: CAWSTPGQPNEAFF. For the CDR3, the DNA is TGTGCCTGGAGTACTCCGGGACAGCCCAATGAAGCTTTCTTT.

This clone was counted a single time. The chain carries TRBV6-5 and TRBJ1-3; D is undetermined. In germline, CDR1 is MNHEY, CDR2 SVGAGI. Between the trimmed V and J ends, which lost 6 bases and 3 bases, there was a span of 15 bases. The CDR3 extends over 15 amino acids. The CDR3 sequence: CASSAGRGRGNTIYF. The CDR3 bases are TGTGCCAGCAGCGCGGGTCGCGGACGTGGAAACACCATATATTTT.

This chain connects TRBV2 to TRBJ2-2; 13 bases map to TRBD2. The CDR3 covers 17 residues. Germline V gene lookup returns CDR1 SNHLY and CDR2 FYNNEI. V dropped 7 bases and J dropped 5; count of bases not matched to a gene: 10. The CDR3 region is CASTARTSGGGTGELFF. The CDR3 bases are TGTGCCAGCACCGCCCGGACTAGCGGGGGCGGTACCGGGGAGCTGTTTTTT. The entire variable domain, with the rest obtained from reference TRBV2 and TRBJ2-2, is as follows: EPEVTQTPSHQVTQMGQEVILRCVPISNHLYFYWYRQILGQKVEFLVSFYNNEISEKSEIFDDQFSVERPDGSNFTLKIRSTKLEDSAMYFCASTARTSGGGTGELFFGEGSRLTVL.

J is TRBJ1-2 and V is TRBV3-1 (or the pseudogene TRBV3-2), with TRBD1 as a possible D gene (5 bases). Per the germline V gene, CDR1 is LGHDT and CDR2 is YNNKEL (reference sequence). V was clipped by 1 base and J by 6 bases, with 15 bases between them. This CDR3 has 15 amino acids. The CDR3: CASSQGRVRWDGYTF. CDR3 nucleotide sequence: TGTGCCAGCAGCCAAGGCAGGGTGCGTTGGGATGGCTACACCTTC.